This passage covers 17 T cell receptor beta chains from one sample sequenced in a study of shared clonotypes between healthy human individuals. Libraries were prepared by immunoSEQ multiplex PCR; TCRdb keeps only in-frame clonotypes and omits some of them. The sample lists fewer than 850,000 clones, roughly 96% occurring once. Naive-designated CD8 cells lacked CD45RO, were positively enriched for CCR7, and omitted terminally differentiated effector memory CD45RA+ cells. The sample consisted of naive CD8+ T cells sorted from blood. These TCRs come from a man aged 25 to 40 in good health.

The CDR3: CASRITGGANGYTF. The DNA of the CDR3 is TGTGCCAGCAGAATAACAGGGGGCGCGAATGGCTACACCTTC. This chain connects TRBV14 to TRBJ1-2, with 9 bases identical to TRBD1. Germline-derived CDR1 and CDR2 are SGHDN and FVKESK. This CDR3 spans 14 amino acids. V dropped 6 bases and J dropped 6; count of bases not matched to a gene: 8.

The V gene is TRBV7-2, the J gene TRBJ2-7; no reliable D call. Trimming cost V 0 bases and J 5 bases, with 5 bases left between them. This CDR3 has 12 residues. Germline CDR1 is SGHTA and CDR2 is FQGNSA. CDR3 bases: TGTGCCAGCAGCTTAGCGGGCGACGAGCAGTACTTC. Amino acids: CASSLAGDEQYF. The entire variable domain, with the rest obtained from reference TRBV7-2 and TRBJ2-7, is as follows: GAGVSQSPSNKVTEKGKDVELRCDPISGHTALYWYRQSLGQGLEFLIYFQGNSAPDKSGLPSDRFSAERTGGSVSTLTIQRTQQEDSAVYLCASSLAGDEQYFGPGTRLTVT.

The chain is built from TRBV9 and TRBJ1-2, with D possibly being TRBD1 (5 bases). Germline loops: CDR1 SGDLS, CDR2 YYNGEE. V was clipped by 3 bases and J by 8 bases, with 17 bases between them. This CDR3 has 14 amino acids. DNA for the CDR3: TGTGCCAGCAGCGCCCTAGGACAAACCATCGGCTACACCTTC. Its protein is CASSALGQTIGYTF.

The CDR3 here is CASSFRGGLNEQYF. The CDR3 DNA reads TGTGCCAGCAGCTTTAGAGGAGGGCTGAACGAGCAGTACTTC. The chain links TRBV14 to TRBJ2-7; tentatively, D is TRBD2 (6 bases). Trimming pared 5 bases from V and 5 bases from J, leaving 16 bases between. This CDR3 is 14 amino acids long. Germline CDR1 reads SGHDN; CDR2 reads FVKESK.

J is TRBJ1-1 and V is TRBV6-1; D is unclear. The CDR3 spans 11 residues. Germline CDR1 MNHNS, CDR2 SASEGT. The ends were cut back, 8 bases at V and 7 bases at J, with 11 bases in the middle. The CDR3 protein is CASSQTIEAFF. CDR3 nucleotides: TGTGCCAGCTCCCAAACAATTGAAGCTTTCTTT.

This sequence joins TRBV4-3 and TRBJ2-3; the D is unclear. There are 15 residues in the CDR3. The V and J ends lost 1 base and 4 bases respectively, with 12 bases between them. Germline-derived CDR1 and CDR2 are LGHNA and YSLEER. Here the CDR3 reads CASSQGWSPSDTQYF. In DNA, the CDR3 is TGCGCCAGCAGCCAAGGTTGGTCTCCCTCAGATACGCAGTATTTT.

CDR3 bases: TGTGCCAGCAGCCCAGTCCGCGGGACGCCTTTTGGTGGGGTCAATGGCTACACCTTC. Residues: CASSPVRGTPFGGVNGYTF. The chain couples TRBV11-2 to TRBJ1-2, with D possibly TRBD1 on 5 matching bases. Trimming stripped 5 bases from V and 6 bases from J, with 31 bases between. CDR1 is SGHAT and CDR2 is FQNNGV in the germline V gene. The CDR3 spans 19 residues. The full variable domain, in which reference TRBV11-2 and TRBJ1-2 provide the parts outside the CDR3, is EAGVAQSPRYKIIEKRQSVAFWCNPISGHATLYWYQQILGQGPKLLIQFQNNGVVDDSQLPKDRFSAERLKGVDSTLKIQPAKLEDSAVYLCASSPVRGTPFGGVNGYTFGSGTRLTVV.

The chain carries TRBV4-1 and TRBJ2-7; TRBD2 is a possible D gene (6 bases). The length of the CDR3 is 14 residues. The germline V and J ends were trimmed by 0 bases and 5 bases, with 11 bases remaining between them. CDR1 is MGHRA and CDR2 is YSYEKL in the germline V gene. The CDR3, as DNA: TGCGCCAGCAGCCAAGATAATTCGGGGGACGAGCAGTACTTC. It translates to CASSQDNSGDEQYF.

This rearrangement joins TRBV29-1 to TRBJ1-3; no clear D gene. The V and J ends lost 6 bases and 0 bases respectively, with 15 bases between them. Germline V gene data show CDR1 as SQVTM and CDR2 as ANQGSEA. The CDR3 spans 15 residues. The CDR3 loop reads CSVGLTETSGNTIYF. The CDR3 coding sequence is TGCAGCGTAGGCCTTACAGAAACCTCTGGAAACACCATATATTTT.

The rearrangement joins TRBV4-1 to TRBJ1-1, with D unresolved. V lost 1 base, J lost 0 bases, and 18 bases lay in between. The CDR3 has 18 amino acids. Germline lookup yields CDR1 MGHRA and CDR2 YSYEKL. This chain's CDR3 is CASSQVSAGDNLNTEAFF. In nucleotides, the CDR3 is TGCGCCAGCAGCCAAGTATCGGCAGGAGATAACCTGAACACTGAAGCTTTCTTT.

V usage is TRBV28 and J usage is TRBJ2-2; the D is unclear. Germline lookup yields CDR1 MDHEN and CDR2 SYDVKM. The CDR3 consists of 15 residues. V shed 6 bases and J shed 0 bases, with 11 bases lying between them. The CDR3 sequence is CASSPPPANTGELFF. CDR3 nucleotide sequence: TGTGCCAGCAGCCCCCCCCCGGCGAACACCGGGGAGCTGTTTTTT.

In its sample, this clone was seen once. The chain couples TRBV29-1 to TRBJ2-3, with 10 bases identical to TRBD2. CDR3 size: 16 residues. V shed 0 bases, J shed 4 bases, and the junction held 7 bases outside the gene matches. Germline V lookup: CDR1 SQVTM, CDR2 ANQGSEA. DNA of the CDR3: TGCAGCGTTGAAGACCGCAGCGGGAGGGCGGCAGATACGCAGTATTTT. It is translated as CSVEDRSGRAADTQYF.

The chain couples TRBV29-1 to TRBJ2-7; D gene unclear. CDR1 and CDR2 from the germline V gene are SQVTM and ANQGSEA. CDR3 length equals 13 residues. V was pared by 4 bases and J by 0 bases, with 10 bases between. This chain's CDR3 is CSVVWVSSYEQYF. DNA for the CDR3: TGCAGCGTTGTATGGGTAAGCTCCTACGAGCAGTACTTC.

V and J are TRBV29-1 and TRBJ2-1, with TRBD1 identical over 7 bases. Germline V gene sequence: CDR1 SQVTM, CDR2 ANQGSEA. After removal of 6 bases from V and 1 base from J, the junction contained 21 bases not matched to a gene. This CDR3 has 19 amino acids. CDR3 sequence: CSVNGPRDMTGRSYNEQFF. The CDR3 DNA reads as TGCAGCGTGAATGGCCCGAGAGACATGACAGGGCGTTCCTACAATGAGCAGTTCTTC.

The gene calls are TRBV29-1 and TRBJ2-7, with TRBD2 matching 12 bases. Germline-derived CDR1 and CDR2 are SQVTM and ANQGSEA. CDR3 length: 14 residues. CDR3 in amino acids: CGARGWTSGNEQYF. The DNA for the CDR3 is TGCGGGGCCAGGGGGTGGACTAGCGGGAACGAGCAGTACTTC.

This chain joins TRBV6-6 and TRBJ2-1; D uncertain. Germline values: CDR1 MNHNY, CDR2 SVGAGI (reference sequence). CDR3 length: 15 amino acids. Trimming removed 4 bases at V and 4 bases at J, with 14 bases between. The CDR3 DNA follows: TGTGCCAGCAGTTCCAGACAAGAAATATACAATGAGCAGTTCTTC. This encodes CASSSRQEIYNEQFF.

The CDR3 region is CSVGAFVSTLSTDTQYF. CDR3 coding DNA: TGCAGCGTTGGCGCTTTTGTATCGACGCTTAGCACAGATACGCAGTATTTT. J is TRBJ2-3 and V is TRBV29-1; D is uncertain. The length of the CDR3 is 17 residues. From germline, CDR1 is SQVTM and CDR2 ANQGSEA. V was shortened by 4 bases and J by 0 bases, with 20 bases between the two germline ends.